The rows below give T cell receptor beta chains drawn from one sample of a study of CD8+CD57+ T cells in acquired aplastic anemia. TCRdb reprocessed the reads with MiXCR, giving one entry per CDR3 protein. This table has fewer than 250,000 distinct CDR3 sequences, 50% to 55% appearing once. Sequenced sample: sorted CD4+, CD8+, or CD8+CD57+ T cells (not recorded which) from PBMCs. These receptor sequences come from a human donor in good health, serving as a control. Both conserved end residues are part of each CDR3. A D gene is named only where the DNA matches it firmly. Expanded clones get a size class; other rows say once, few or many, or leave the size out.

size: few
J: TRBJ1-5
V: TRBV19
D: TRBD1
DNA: TGTGCCAGTAGCCCAGGACAGGGGGGCAATCAGCCCCAGCATTTT
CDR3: CASSPGQGGNQPQHF

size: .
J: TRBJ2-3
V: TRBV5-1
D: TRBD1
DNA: TGCGCCAGCAGCTTGGGGGGACAGACTCCCACCACAGATACGCAGTATTTT
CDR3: CASSLGGQTPTTDTQYF

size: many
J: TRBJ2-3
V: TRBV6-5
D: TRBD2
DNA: TGTGCCAGCAGTTACTCCTTAGGGGTAGCGGGAACAGATACGCAGTATTTT
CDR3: CASSYSLGVAGTDTQYF

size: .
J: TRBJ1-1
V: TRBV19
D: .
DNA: TGTGCCAGTAAAGGGTATGGGAACACTGAAGCTTTCTTT
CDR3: CASKGYGNTEAFF

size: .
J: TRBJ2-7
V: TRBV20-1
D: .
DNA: TGCAGTGCTAGAGGGGGGGCCTACGAGCAGTACTTC
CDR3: CSARGGAYEQYF

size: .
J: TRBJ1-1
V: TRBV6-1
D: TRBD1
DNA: TGTGCCAGCACCAGGGACAGATTGAACACTGAAGCTTTCTTT
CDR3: CASTRDRLNTEAFF

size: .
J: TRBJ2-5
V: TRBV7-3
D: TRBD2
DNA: TGTGCCAGCAGCTCCGGACTAGCGGTGTTCGAGACCCAGTACTTC
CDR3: CASSSGLAVFETQYF

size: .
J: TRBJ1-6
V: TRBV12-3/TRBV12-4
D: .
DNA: TGTGCCAGCAGCCTCAGGGTAACTTCACCCCTCCACTTT
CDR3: CASSLRVTSPLHF

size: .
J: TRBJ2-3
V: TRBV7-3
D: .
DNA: TGTGCCAGCAGCTTAATGGGGGGTTACACAGATACGCAGTATTTT
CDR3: CASSLMGGYTDTQYF

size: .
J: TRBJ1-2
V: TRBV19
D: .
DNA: TGTGCCTGTAGTGCTACCTCTAACTATGGCTACACCTTC
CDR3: CACSATSNYGYTF

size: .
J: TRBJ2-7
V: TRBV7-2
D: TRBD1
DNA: TGTGCCAGCAGCGACGGGACAGACAACTACGAGCAGTACTTC
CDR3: CASSDGTDNYEQYF

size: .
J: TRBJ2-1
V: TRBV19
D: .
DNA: TGTGCCAGTAGTATCCGGGCCGGAGCTGAGCAGTTCTTC
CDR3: CASSIRAGAEQFF

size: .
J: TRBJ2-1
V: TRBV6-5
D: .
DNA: TGTGCCAGCAGTGAAGAGATGGGTGGGGGTTTGAATGAGCAGTTCTTC
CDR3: CASSEEMGGGLNEQFF

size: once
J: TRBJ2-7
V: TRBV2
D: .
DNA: TGTGCCAGCAGTGATTACGAGCAGTACTTC
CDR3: CASSDYEQYF

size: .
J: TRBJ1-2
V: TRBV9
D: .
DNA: TGTGCCAGCAGCGTAAGGCAGGGAAATGGTTACACCTTC
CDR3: CASSVRQGNGYTF

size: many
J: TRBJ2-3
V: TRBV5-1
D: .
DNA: TGCGCCAGCAGCTTGGCGATCATCGCGGGGAGCACAGATACGCAGTATTTT
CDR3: CASSLAIIAGSTDTQYF

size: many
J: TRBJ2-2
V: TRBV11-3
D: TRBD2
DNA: TGTGCCAGCAGCTTGGGGGGGTTGAACACCGGGGAGCTGTTTTTT
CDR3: CASSLGGLNTGELFF

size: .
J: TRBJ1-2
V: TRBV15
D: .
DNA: TGTGCCACCACAAGCAACTATGGCTACACCTTC
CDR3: CATTSNYGYTF

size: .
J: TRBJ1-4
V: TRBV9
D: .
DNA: TGTGCCAGCAGCGCTTCGGGGGGGACAACTAATGAAAAACTGTTTTTC
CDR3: CASSASGGTTNEKLFF

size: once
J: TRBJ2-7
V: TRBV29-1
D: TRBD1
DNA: TGCAGCGTTGAAGGGGGAACTTCGGGACAGGGGGCCTACGAGCAGTACTTC
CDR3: CSVEGGTSGQGAYEQYF

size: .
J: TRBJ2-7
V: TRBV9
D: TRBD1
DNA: TGCGCCAGCAGCCACGGACAGGGTAGTTACGAGCAGTACTTC
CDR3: CASSHGQGSYEQYF

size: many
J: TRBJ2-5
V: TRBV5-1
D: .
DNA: TGCGCCAGCAGCTTGGCGTCCCAAGAGACCCAGTACTTC
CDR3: CASSLASQETQYF

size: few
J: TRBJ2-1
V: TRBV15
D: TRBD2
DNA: TGTGCCACCAGCCCTTATAGCGGGACTAATGAGCAGTTCTTC
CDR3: CATSPYSGTNEQFF

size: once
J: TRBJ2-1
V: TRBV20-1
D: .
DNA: TGCAGTACTAATCACGCGATCGATCCCTACAATGAGCAGTTCTTC
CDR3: CSTNHAIDPYNEQFF

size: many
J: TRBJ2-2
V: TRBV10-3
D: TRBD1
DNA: TGTGCCATCAGTAGCCAGGGGGTTTTGAACACCGGGGAGCTGTTTTTT
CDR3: CAISSQGVLNTGELFF

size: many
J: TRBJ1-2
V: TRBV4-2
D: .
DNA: TGTGCCAGCAGCACGCAGGGGAATCGCTACACCTTC
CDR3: CASSTQGNRYTF

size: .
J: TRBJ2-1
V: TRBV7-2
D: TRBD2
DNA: TGTGCCAGCAGCTGGACTAGCGGGGGTGTCTCCTACAATGAGCAGTTCTTC
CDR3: CASSWTSGGVSYNEQFF

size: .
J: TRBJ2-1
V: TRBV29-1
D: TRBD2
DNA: TGCAGCGTTGAGGGACTAGCGTTAAATGAGCAGTTCTTC
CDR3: CSVEGLALNEQFF

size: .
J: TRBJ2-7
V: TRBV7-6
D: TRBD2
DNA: TGTGCCAGCAGCTTAGCCGCGGGGGACTCCTACGAGCAGTACTTC
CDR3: CASSLAAGDSYEQYF

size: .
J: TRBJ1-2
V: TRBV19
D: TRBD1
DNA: TGTGCCAGTAGTATTGACAGGGAAGGCTACACCTTC
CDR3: CASSIDREGYTF

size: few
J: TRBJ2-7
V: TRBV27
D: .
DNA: TGTGCCAGCAGTTTAGGCGGCACCACCTACGAGCAGTACTTC
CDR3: CASSLGGTTYEQYF

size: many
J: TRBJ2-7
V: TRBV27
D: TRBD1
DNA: TGTGCCAGCAGTTCGACAGGGGGCTACGAGCAGTACTTC
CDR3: CASSSTGGYEQYF

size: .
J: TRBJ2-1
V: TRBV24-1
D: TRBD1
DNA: TGTGCCACCAGTGACTCGGACGGACAGGCTGACAATGAGCAGTTCTTC
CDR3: CATSDSDGQADNEQFF

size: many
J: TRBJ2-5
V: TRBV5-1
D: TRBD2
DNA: TGCGCCAGCAGCTTAAGGACTAGCGGGGAACCACAAGAGACCCAGTACTTC
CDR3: CASSLRTSGEPQETQYF

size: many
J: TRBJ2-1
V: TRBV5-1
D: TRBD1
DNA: TGCGCCAGCACTCCCGCCGGGACAGGATACAATGAGCAGTTCTTC
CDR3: CASTPAGTGYNEQFF

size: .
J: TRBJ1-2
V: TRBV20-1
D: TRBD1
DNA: TGCAGTGCTAGAGTTGGAGGGGGCTACGGCTACACCTTC
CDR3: CSARVGGGYGYTF

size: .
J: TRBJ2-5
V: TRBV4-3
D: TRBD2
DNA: TGCGCCAGCAGCCCAGCCGGGACTAGCGAAGAGACCCAGTACTTC
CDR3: CASSPAGTSEETQYF

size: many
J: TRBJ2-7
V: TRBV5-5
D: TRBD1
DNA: TGTGCCAGCAGCCGGACAGGCTACGAGCAGTACTTC
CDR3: CASSRTGYEQYF

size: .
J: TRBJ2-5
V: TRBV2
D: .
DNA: TGTGCCAGCAGCCGGGATATAGGGGGAGAGACCCAGTACTTC
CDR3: CASSRDIGGETQYF

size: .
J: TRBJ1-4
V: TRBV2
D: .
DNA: TGTGCCAGCAGAGTACAGGGACAACTTAATGAAAAACTGTTTTTT
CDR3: CASRVQGQLNEKLFF

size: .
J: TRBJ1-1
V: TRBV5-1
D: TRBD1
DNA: TGCGCCAGCAGCGGGACAGGGGGCCAGGGAGCTTTCTTT
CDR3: CASSGTGGQGAFF

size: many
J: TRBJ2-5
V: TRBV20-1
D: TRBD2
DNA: TGCAGTGCCCCGGATGGACTAGCGGGGGAGACCCAGTACTTC
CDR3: CSAPDGLAGETQYF

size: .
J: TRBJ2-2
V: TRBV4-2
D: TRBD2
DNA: TGTGCCAGCAGCCAAGGCCAACCGGGACTAGCGGGGGGGAGAACCGGGGAGCTGTTTTTT
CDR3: CASSQGQPGLAGGRTGELFF

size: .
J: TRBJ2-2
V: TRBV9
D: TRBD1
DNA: TGTGCCAGCAGCGTAGCGTACAGGGGCGGGGAGCTGTTTTTT
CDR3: CASSVAYRGGELFF

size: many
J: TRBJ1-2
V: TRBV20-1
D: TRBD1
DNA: TGCAGTGCTACCGGGACAGGGGGCGGAAATAACTATGGCTACACCTTC
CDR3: CSATGTGGGNNYGYTF

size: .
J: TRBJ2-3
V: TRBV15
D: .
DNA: TGTGCCACCAGTCGGAGGCGGATGTCCACAGATACGCAGTATTTT
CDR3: CATSRRRMSTDTQYF

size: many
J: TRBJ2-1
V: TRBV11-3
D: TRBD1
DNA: TGTGCCAGCAGCCCGGGGACAGGGAACAATGAGCAGTTCTTC
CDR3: CASSPGTGNNEQFF

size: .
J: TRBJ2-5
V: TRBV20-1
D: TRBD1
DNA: TGCAGTGCTAGAAGAACCGGGACAGAGGCTCAAGAGACCCAGTACTTC
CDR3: CSARRTGTEAQETQYF

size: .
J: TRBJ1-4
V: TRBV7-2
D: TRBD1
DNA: TGTGCCAGCAGCCCCGGGACAGGGCTAGAAAAACCGTTTTTT
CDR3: CASSPGTGLEKPFF